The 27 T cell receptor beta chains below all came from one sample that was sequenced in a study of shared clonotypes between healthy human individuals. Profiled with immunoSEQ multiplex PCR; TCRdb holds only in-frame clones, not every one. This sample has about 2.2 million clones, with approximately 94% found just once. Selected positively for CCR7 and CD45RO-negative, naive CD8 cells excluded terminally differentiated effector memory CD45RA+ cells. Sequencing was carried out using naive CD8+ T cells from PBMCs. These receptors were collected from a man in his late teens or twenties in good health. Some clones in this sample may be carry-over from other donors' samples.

CDR3 nucleotides: TGTGCCAGCAGTGATTTTCTGACGAGGGATGGCTACACCTTC. Protein sequence: CASSDFLTRDGYTF. This chain connects TRBV6-1 to TRBJ1-2; D unresolved. Germline CDR1 and CDR2: MNHNS and SASEGT. Trimming removed 3 bases from V and 6 bases from J, with 14 bases in between. The CDR3 runs to 14 residues.

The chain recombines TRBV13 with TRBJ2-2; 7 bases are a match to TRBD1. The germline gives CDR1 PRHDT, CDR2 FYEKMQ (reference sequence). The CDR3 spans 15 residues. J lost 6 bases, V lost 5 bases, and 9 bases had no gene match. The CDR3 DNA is TGTGCCAGCAGCCCACAGGGGTTAGGTGCCGGGGAGCTGTTTTTT. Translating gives CASSPQGLGAGELFF.

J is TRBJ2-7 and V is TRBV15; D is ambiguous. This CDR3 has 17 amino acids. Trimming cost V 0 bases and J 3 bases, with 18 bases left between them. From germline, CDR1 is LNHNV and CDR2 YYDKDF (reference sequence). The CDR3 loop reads CATSRDRRLTLGYEQYF. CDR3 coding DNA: TGTGCCACCAGCAGAGATCGCAGGTTGACACTGGGCTACGAGCAGTACTTC.

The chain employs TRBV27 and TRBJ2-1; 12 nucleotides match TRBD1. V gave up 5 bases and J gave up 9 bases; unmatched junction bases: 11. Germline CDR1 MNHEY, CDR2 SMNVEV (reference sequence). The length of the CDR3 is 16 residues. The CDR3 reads CASSPLGTGGYGEQFF. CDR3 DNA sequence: TGTGCCAGCAGTCCCCTCGGGACAGGGGGCTATGGTGAGCAGTTCTTC.

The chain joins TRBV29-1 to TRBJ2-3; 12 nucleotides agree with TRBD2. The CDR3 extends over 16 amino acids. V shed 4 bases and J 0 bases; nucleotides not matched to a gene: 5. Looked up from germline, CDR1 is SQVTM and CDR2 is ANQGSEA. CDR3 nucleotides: TGCAGCGTTGCCCGGACTAGCGGGATAAGCACAGATACGCAGTATTTT. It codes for CSVARTSGISTDTQYF.

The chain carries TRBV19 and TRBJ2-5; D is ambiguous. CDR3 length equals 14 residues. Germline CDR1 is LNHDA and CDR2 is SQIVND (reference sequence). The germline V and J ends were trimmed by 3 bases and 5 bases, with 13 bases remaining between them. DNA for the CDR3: TGTGCCAGTAGTATCCCCAAGATCGGTGAGACCCAGTACTTC. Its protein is CASSIPKIGETQYF.

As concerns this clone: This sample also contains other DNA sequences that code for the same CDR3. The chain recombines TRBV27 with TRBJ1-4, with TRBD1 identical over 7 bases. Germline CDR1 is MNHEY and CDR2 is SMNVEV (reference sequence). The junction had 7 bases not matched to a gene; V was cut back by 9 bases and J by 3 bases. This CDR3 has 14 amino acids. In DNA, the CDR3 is TGTGCCAGTAGGCCAGGGGGGTCTAATGAAAAACTGTTTTTT. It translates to CASRPGGSNEKLFF.

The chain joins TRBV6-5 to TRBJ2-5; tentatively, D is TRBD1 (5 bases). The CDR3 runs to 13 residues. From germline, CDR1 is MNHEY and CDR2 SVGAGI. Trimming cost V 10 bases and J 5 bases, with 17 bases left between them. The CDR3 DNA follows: TGTGCCACCACCTCGTGGGGCTATGAGACCCAGTACTTC. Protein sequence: CATTSWGYETQYF.

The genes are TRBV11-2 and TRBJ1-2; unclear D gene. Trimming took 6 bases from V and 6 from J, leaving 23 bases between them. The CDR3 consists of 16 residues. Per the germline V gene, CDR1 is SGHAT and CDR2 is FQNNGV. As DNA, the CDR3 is TGTGCCAGCAGTCGCCCGGGAGGCACGAGTTACGATGGCTACACCTTC. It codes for CASSRPGGTSYDGYTF. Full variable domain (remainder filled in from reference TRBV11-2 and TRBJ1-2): EAGVAQSPRYKIIEKRQSVAFWCNPISGHATLYWYQQILGQGPKLLIQFQNNGVVDDSQLPKDRFSAERLKGVDSTLKIQPAKLEDSAVYLCASSRPGGTSYDGYTFGSGTRLTVV.

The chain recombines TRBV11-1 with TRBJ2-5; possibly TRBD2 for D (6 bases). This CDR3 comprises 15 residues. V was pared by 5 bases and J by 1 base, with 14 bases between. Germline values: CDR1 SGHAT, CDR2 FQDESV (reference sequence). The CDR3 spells CASSPAGGGQETQYF. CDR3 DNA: TGTGCCAGCAGCCCAGCTGGGGGAGGCCAAGAGACCCAGTACTTC.

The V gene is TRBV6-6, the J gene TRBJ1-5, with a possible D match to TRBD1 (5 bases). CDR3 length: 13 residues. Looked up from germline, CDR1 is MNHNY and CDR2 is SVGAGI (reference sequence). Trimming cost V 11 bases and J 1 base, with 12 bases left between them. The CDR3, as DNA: TGTGCCGGCGGGGCTGGGAGCAATCAGCCCCAGCATTTT. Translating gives CAGGAGSNQPQHF.

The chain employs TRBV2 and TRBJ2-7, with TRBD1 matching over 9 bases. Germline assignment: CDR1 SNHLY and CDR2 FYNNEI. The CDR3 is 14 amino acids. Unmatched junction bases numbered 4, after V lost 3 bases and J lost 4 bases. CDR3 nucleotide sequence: TGTGCCAGCAGTGATGGGACAGGGAGGTACGAGCAGTACTTC. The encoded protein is CASSDGTGRYEQYF.

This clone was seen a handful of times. CDR3: CASSKSSSEQYF. CDR3 nucleotides: TGTGCCAGCAGCAAAAGCAGCTCCGAGCAGTACTTC. The rearrangement joins TRBV21-1 to TRBJ2-7. TRBV21-1 is reported as a pseudogene. CDR3 length: 12 amino acids.

DNA for the CDR3: TGTGCCAGCATGTACAGCACCTACAATGAGCAGTTCTTC. Translation: CASMYSTYNEQFF. V and J are TRBV2 and TRBJ2-1; D unresolved. V lost 7 bases, J lost 2 bases, and 9 bases lay in between. The CDR3 contains 13 residues. Germline CDR1 reads SNHLY; CDR2 reads FYNNEI.

CDR3 sequence reads: CASSPRVAGAHREAQYF. In DNA form, the CDR3 reads TGTGCCAGCAGCCCCCGGGTCGCGGGAGCCCACAGGGAGGCCCAGTACTTC. The V and J genes are TRBV11-1 and TRBJ2-5, with D possibly matching TRBD2 (7 bases). Germline assignment: CDR1 SGHAT and CDR2 FQDESV (reference sequence). Trimming removed 5 bases at V and 9 bases at J, with 28 bases between. This CDR3 has 17 amino acids.

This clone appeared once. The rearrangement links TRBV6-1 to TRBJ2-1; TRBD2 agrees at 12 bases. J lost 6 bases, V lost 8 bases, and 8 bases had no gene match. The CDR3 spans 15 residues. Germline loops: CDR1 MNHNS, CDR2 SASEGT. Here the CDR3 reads CASRNGLAGINEQFF. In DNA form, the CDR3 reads TGTGCCAGCCGAAACGGACTAGCGGGAATCAATGAGCAGTTCTTC.

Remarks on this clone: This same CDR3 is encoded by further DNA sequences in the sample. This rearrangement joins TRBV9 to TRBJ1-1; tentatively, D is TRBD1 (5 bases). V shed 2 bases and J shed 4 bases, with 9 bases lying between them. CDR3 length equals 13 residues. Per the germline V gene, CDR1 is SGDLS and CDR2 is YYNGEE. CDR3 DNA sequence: TGTGCCAGCAGCGTCGGCAGGGCCACTGAAGCTTTCTTT. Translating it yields CASSVGRATEAFF.

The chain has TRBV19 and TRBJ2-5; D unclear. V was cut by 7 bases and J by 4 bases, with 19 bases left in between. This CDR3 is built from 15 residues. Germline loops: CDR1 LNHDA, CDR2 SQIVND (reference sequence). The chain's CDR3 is CASTHGRSHGETQYF. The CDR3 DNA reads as TGTGCCAGTACCCATGGTCGGAGTCACGGAGAGACCCAGTACTTC.

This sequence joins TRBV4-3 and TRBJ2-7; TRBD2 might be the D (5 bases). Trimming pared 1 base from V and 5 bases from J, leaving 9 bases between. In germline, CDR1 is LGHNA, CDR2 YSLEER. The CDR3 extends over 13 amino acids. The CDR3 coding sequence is TGCGCCAGCAGCCAAGTAGAGGGAAACGAGCAGTACTTC. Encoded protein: CASSQVEGNEQYF.

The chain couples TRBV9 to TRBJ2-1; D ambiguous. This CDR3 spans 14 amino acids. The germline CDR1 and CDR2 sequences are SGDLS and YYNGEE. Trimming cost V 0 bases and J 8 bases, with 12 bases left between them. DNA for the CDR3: TGTGCCAGCAGCGTAGGAGGCATGTTGCATGAGCAGTTCTTC. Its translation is CASSVGGMLHEQFF.

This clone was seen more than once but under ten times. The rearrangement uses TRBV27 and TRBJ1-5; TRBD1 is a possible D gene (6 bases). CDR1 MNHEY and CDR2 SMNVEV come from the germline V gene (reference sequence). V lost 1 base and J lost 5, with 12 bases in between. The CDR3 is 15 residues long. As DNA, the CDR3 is TGTGCCAGCAGTTTATTGGGGGCTCGCGATCAGCCCCAGCATTTT. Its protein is CASSLLGARDQPQHF.

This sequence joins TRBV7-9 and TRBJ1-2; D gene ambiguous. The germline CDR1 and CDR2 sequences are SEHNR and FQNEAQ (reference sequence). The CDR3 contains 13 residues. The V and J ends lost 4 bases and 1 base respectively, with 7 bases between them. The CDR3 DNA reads TGTGCCAGCAGCTCGGGAGTTAACTATGGCTACACCTTC. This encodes CASSSGVNYGYTF.

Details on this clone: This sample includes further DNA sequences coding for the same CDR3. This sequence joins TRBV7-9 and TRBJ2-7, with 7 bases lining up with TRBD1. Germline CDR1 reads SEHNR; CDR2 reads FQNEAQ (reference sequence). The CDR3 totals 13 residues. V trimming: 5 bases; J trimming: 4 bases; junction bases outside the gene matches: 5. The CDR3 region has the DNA TGTGCCAGCAGCCCCAAGGGGGCTTACGAGCAGTACTTC. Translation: CASSPKGAYEQYF.

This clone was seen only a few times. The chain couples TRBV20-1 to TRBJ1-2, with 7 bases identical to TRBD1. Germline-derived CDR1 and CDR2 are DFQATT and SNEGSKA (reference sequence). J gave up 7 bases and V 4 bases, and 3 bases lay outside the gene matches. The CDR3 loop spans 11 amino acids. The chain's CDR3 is CSATGGVGYTF. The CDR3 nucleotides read TGCAGTGCTACAGGGGGAGTTGGCTACACCTTC.

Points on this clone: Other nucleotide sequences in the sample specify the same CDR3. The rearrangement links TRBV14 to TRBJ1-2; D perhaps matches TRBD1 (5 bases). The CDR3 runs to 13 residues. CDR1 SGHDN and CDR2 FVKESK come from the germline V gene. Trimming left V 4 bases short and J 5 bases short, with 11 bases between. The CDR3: CASSPRGVYGYTF. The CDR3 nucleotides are TGTGCCAGCAGCCCAAGGGGCGTATATGGCTACACCTTC. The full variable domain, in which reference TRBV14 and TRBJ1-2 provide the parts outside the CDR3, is EAGVTQFPSHSVIEKGQTVTLRCDPISGHDNLYWYRRVMGKEIKFLLHFVKESKQDESGMPNNRFLAERTGGTYSTLKVQPAELEDSGVYFCASSPRGVYGYTFGSGTRLTVV.

CDR3 region: CASSVGGGSSGRASEQFF. For the CDR3, the DNA is TGTGCCAGCAGCGTAGGAGGGGGGAGTAGCGGGAGGGCCAGTGAGCAGTTCTTC. V gene TRBV9 combines with J gene TRBJ2-1, with 11 bases aligning to TRBD2. The CDR3 runs 18 residues. Germline V gene sequence: CDR1 SGDLS, CDR2 YYNGEE. V gave up 0 bases and J gave up 9 bases; unmatched junction bases: 14. Variable domain in full (rest from reference TRBV9 and TRBJ2-1): DSGVTQTPKHLITATGQRVTLRCSPRSGDLSVYWYQQSLDQGLQFLIQYYNGEERAKGNILERFSAQQFPDLHSELNLSSLELGDSALYFCASSVGGGSSGRASEQFFGPGTRLTVL.

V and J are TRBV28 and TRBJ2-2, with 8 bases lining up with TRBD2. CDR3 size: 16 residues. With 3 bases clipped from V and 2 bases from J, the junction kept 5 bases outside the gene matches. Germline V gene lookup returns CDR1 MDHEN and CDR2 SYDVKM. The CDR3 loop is CASSFPAGGNTGELFF. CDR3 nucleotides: TGTGCCAGCAGTTTCCCCGCGGGAGGAAACACCGGGGAGCTGTTTTTT.